This passage covers 8 T cell receptor beta chains from one sample sequenced in a study of T cell repertoires in cytomegalovirus infection. TCRdb processed the reads anew with MiXCR; each CDR3 protein has one entry. The sample yields about 230,000 distinct CDR3 sequences, 5% to 8.5% seen once. Sequenced: PBMCs. The source of these receptors is a human donor in good health (CMV status not recorded). Some clones in this sample may be carry-over from other donors' samples.

This clonotype turned up a few times. The chain employs TRBV15 and TRBJ1-5; perhaps TRBD1 as D (6 bases). There are 17 residues in the CDR3. With 1 base removed from V and 1 base from J, the gap between germline ends came to 14 bases. Germline V lookup: CDR1 LNHNV, CDR2 YYDKDF (reference sequence). The CDR3 DNA follows: TGTGCCACCAGCAGAGCGAGGGACACCTTCAGCAATCAGCCCCAGCATTTT. It yields the protein CATSRARDTFSNQPQHF.

This clonotype was detected ten times or more. The chain carries TRBV19 and TRBJ1-1; 10 nucleotides agree with TRBD1. This CDR3 is 14 amino acids long. Germline CDR1 LNHDA, CDR2 SQIVND (reference sequence). The V segment lost 7 bases and the J segment 5 bases; nucleotides outside the gene matches: 7. For the CDR3, the DNA is TGTGCCAGTATGGAGGACAGGGGGGGTACTGAAGCTTTCTTT. Translating gives CASMEDRGGTEAFF. The full variable domain, in which reference TRBV19 and TRBJ1-1 provide the parts outside the CDR3, is DGGITQSPKYLFRKEGQNVTLSCEQNLNHDAMYWYRQDPGQGLRLIYYSQIVNDFQKGDIAEGYSVSREKKESFPLTVTSAQKNPTAFYLCASMEDRGGTEAFFGQGTRLTVV.

This clonotype was seen ten or more times. J is TRBJ1-2 and V is TRBV20-1; 11 nucleotides line up with TRBD1. Per germline, CDR1 DFQATT and CDR2 SNEGSKA (reference sequence). The CDR3 extends over 13 amino acids. V gave up 4 bases and J gave up 6 bases; unmatched junction bases: 4. Written as DNA, the CDR3 is TGCAGTGCTACCCCGGACAGGGGGCATGGCTACACCTTC. Protein sequence: CSATPDRGHGYTF.

This clonotype was counted between two and nine times. The CDR3 loop reads CSAAGQVSGTEAFF. CDR3 coding DNA: TGCAGTGCTGCGGGTCAAGTCTCTGGGACTGAAGCTTTCTTT. The genes are TRBV20-1 and TRBJ1-1; D unclear. The V end lost 5 bases, the J end lost 5 bases, and 18 bases lay between the germline ends. Germline V lookup: CDR1 DFQATT, CDR2 SNEGSKA (reference sequence). The CDR3 length is 14 residues.

This clonotype was detected a few times. The CDR3 spells CASSFTEANYGYTF. The DNA for the CDR3 is TGTGCCAGCAGTTTTACGGAAGCTAACTATGGCTACACCTTC. The rearrangement joins TRBV28 to TRBJ1-2, with D hard to call. CDR3 length: 14 amino acids. Trimming shortened V by 3 bases and J by 0 bases, and 8 bases separated the two germline ends. Germline V gene data show CDR1 as MDHEN and CDR2 as SYDVKM.

At least ten counts were recorded for this clonotype. V usage is TRBV20-1 and J usage is TRBJ1-2; 8 nucleotides match TRBD1. With V trimmed by 0 bases and J by 7 bases, 10 bases remained unmatched. The germline gives CDR1 DFQATT, CDR2 SNEGSKA (reference sequence). The CDR3 spans 15 residues. CDR3 nucleotide sequence: TGCAGTGCTAGAGATCGCAACAGGGGGACAAGTGGCTACACCTTC. Its translation is CSARDRNRGTSGYTF.

The chain joins TRBV20-1 to TRBJ1-2, with D tentatively TRBD1 (6 bases). This CDR3 contains 13 residues. Trimming took 5 bases from V and 2 from J, leaving 12 bases between them. CDR1 and CDR2 from the germline V gene are DFQATT and SNEGSKA (reference sequence). This chain's CDR3 is CSAPSTGNYGYTF. CDR3 nucleotide sequence: TGCAGTGCTCCTAGTACAGGGAACTATGGCTACACCTTC.

This clonotype appeared a few times. The gene calls are TRBV25-1 and TRBJ1-4; D gene ambiguous. V lost 5 bases and J 3 bases, leaving 13 bases between the germline ends. The CDR3 length is 15 residues. Germline V gene lookup returns CDR1 MGHDK and CDR2 SYGVNS. CDR3 DNA sequence: TGTGCCAGCAGTCATTCCGAGCCGGCTAATGAAAAACTGTTTTTT. Translating gives CASSHSEPANEKLFF.